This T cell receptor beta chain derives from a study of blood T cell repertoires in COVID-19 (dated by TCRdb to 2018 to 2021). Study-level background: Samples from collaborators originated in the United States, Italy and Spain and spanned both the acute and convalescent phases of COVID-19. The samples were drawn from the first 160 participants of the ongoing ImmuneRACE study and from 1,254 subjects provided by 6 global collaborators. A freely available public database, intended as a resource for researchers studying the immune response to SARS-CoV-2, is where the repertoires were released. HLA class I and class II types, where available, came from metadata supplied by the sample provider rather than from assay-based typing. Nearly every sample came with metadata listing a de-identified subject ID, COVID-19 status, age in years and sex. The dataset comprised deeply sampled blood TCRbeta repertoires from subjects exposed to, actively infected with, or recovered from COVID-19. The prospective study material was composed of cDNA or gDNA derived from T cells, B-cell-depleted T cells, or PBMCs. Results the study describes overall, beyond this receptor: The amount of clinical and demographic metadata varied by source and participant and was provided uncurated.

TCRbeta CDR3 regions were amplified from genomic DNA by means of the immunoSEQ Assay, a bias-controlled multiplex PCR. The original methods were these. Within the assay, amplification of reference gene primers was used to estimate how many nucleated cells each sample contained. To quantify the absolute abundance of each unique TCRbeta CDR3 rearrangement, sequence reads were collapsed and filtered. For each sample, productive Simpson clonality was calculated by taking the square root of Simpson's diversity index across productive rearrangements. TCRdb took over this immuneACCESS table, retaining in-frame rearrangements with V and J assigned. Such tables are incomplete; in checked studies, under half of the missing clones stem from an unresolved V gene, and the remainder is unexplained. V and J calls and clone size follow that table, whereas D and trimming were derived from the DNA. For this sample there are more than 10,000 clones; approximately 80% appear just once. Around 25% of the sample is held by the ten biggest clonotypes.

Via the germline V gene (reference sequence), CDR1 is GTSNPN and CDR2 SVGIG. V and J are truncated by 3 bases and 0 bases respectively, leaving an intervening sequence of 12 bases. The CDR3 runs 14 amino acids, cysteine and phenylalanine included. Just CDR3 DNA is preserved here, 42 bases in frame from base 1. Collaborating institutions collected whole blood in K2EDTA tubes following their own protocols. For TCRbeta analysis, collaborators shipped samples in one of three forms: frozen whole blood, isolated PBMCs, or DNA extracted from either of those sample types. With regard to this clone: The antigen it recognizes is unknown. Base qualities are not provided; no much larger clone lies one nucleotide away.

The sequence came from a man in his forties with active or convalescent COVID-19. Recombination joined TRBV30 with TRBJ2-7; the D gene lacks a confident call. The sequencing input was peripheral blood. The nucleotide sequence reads TGTGCCTGGAGCGTTGGGTGGAGCTCCTACGAGCAGTACTTC. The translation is CAWSVGWSSYEQYF.